The rows below give T cell receptor beta chains drawn from one sample of a study of blood T cells in healthy people across ages. TCRdb re-analysed the 5' RACE reads in MiXCR, keeping a single row per CDR3 protein. The table lists 500,000 to 650,000 distinct CDR3 sequences, about 29% of them singletons. Another study also made use of these data, one on T cells of mothers and their children.

Sequencing input: blood. The receptors shown here come from a boy aged 2-15 years in good health. CDR3s include the opening cysteine and the closing phenylalanine or tryptophan. D genes are given only for firm matches. Size tells how often a clone was seen (once, few, many) or the class of an expanded clone, and some rows leave it out.

j_call: TRBJ2-1
v_call: TRBV6-2/TRBV6-3
d_call: TRBD2
clone_size: -
cdr3_nt: TGTGCCAGCAGTTCCCGACTAGCGGGAGGCGAGCAGTTCTTC
cdr3_aa: CASSSRLAGGEQFF

j_call: TRBJ2-5
v_call: TRBV5-5
d_call: -
clone_size: few
cdr3_nt: TGTGCCAGCAGCTTGTGGGACGGAGCCCAAGAGACCCAGTACTTC
cdr3_aa: CASSLWDGAQETQYF

j_call: TRBJ2-7
v_call: TRBV20-1
d_call: TRBD2
clone_size: once
cdr3_nt: TGCAGTGCTAGAGAGGGTAGCGGGAGCTCCTACGAGCAGTACTTC
cdr3_aa: CSAREGSGSSYEQYF

j_call: TRBJ1-6
v_call: TRBV7-9
d_call: TRBD1
clone_size: -
cdr3_nt: TGTGCCAGCAGCTGGGACAGGGACGTCTCGCCCCTCCACTTT
cdr3_aa: CASSWDRDVSPLHF

j_call: TRBJ2-1
v_call: TRBV3-1
d_call: TRBD2
clone_size: few
cdr3_nt: TGTGCCAGCAGCCAAGACATGGCGGGAGGTGGCAATGAGCAGTTCTTC
cdr3_aa: CASSQDMAGGGNEQFF

j_call: TRBJ2-3
v_call: TRBV5-1
d_call: -
clone_size: -
cdr3_nt: TGCGCCAGCAGCTGGTTAGGGGATAGCACAGATACGCAGTATTTT
cdr3_aa: CASSWLGDSTDTQYF

j_call: TRBJ2-4
v_call: TRBV7-3
d_call: TRBD1
clone_size: few
cdr3_nt: TGTGCCAGCAGCTCGGGACAGGAATTAGCCAAAAACATTCAGTACTTC
cdr3_aa: CASSSGQELAKNIQYF

j_call: TRBJ2-2
v_call: TRBV29-1
d_call: TRBD1
clone_size: -
cdr3_nt: TGCAGCGTTGAAGTAGAGGGGGCGACCGGGGAGCTGTTTTTT
cdr3_aa: CSVEVEGATGELFF

j_call: TRBJ2-4
v_call: TRBV27
d_call: TRBD2
clone_size: -
cdr3_nt: TGTGCCAGCAGTACACGAGCGGGGAGTAGAATGAACATTCAGTACTTC
cdr3_aa: CASSTRAGSRMNIQYF

j_call: TRBJ2-7
v_call: TRBV29-1
d_call: TRBD2
clone_size: few
cdr3_nt: TGCAGCGTTGAAGTAGCGGGAGTGGGCGAGCAGTACTTC
cdr3_aa: CSVEVAGVGEQYF

j_call: TRBJ1-6
v_call: TRBV19
d_call: -
clone_size: -
cdr3_nt: TGTGCCAGTAGTACAATCAGGGGTAATAATTCACCCCTCCACTTT
cdr3_aa: CASSTIRGNNSPLHF

j_call: TRBJ2-2
v_call: TRBV7-2
d_call: -
clone_size: few
cdr3_nt: TGTGCCAGCAGCTTAGTAATGGGGACCACCGGGGAGCTGTTTTTT
cdr3_aa: CASSLVMGTTGELFF

j_call: TRBJ2-5
v_call: TRBV19
d_call: -
clone_size: -
cdr3_nt: TGTGCCAGTAGTATCGTCGGTCGGGAGACCCAGTACTTC
cdr3_aa: CASSIVGRETQYF

j_call: TRBJ1-1
v_call: TRBV12-3/TRBV12-4
d_call: -
clone_size: -
cdr3_nt: TGTGCCAGCAGTTTAATTCGAGGTGAAGCTTTCTTT
cdr3_aa: CASSLIRGEAFF

j_call: TRBJ2-7
v_call: TRBV6-5
d_call: -
clone_size: many
cdr3_nt: TGTGCCAGCAGTAGCATTAATGCAGGGAGGTGGTACGAGCAGTACTTC
cdr3_aa: CASSSINAGRWYEQYF

j_call: TRBJ2-5
v_call: TRBV12-3/TRBV12-4
d_call: TRBD1
clone_size: -
cdr3_nt: TGTGCCAGCAGTTTAGCGCTAAATGGGGACAGGGCCGGGACCCAGTACTTC
cdr3_aa: CASSLALNGDRAGTQYF

j_call: TRBJ2-5
v_call: TRBV25-1
d_call: TRBD2
clone_size: -
cdr3_nt: TGTGCCAGCAGTGAATTGGGGACTAGCGAGAGCTCCTACGAGCAGTGCTTC
cdr3_aa: CASSELGTSESSYEQCF

j_call: TRBJ1-2
v_call: TRBV7-9
d_call: -
clone_size: -
cdr3_nt: TGTGCCAGCATCCTTGAGCCGGGGAGGCTGTATGGCTACACCTTC
cdr3_aa: CASILEPGRLYGYTF

j_call: TRBJ1-4
v_call: TRBV25-1
d_call: -
clone_size: many
cdr3_nt: TGTGCCAGCAGTGAATGGGGGAATCTTGAAAAACTGTTTTTT
cdr3_aa: CASSEWGNLEKLFF

j_call: TRBJ2-1
v_call: TRBV20-1
d_call: -
clone_size: few
cdr3_nt: TGCAGTGCGAGACGGGGGCCCTTTTCCGATGAGCAGTTCTTC
cdr3_aa: CSARRGPFSDEQFF

j_call: TRBJ1-6
v_call: TRBV6-6
d_call: -
clone_size: once
cdr3_nt: TGTGCCAGCAGACCCGGAACAGGGATGAATTCACCCCTCCACTTT
cdr3_aa: CASRPGTGMNSPLHF

j_call: TRBJ2-2
v_call: TRBV6-6
d_call: -
clone_size: few
cdr3_nt: TGTGCCAGCAGCCCCGCTAAGAGCGGCACCGGGGAGCTGTTTTTT
cdr3_aa: CASSPAKSGTGELFF